These 21 T cell receptor beta chains were sequenced from one sample in a study of shared clonotypes between healthy human individuals. TCRdb keeps only in-frame clones here, not all; method: immunoSEQ multiplex PCR. Of over 75,000 clones in the sample, almost 70% were seen once. The specimen was memory CD8+ T cells sorted from blood. Subset reported: CD45RO+ cells pooled with CCR7-negative TemRA cells. These receptors came from a man aged 25 to 40 in good health.

The gene calls are TRBV7-9 and TRBJ2-7; possible D gene TRBD2, 5 bases. The germline V and J ends were trimmed by 4 bases and 5 bases, with 15 bases remaining between them. This CDR3 contains 14 residues. The germline V gene has CDR1 SEHNR and CDR2 FQNEAQ (reference sequence). CDR3 protein: CASSSETNRDEQYF. The CDR3 DNA is TGTGCCAGCAGCTCTGAGACTAACCGAGACGAGCAGTACTTC.

The chain combines TRBV5-5 with TRBJ1-5, with TRBD1 matching over 8 bases. Germline V lookup: CDR1 SGHKS, CDR2 YYEKEE (reference sequence). The ends lost 5 bases at V and 5 bases at J; junction bases unmatched: 12. The CDR3 is 16 amino acids. In nucleotides, the CDR3 is TGTGCCAGCAGTCTTTCGAGACAGGGGTCTTATCAGCCCCAGCATTTT. Residues: CASSLSRQGSYQPQHF.

V usage is TRBV28 and J usage is TRBJ1-5; no clear D. Germline CDR1 reads MDHEN; CDR2 reads SYDVKM. Trimming removed 4 bases from V and 7 bases from J, with 14 bases in between. CDR3 size: 14 residues. CDR3 sequence (DNA): TGTGCCAGCAGTTCCTCAGTCAATCAACAGCCCCAGCATTTT. Its translation: CASSSSVNQQPQHF.

This clone has a handful of counts. The CDR3 sequence is CASSAGMSYEQYF. As DNA, the CDR3 is TGTGCCAGCAGCGCCGGGATGTCCTACGAGCAGTACTTC. The chain combines TRBV9 with TRBJ2-7, with a weak D call TRBD2 (5 bases). In germline, CDR1 is SGDLS, CDR2 YYNGEE. The CDR3 spans 13 residues. The V and J ends lost 3 bases and 1 base respectively, with 8 bases between them.

Many counts were recorded for this clone. This rearrangement joins TRBV4-1 to TRBJ2-1, with D perhaps matching TRBD1 (6 bases). Trimming removed 0 bases at V and 6 bases at J, with 12 bases between. CDR3 length: 15 amino acids. Per germline, CDR1 MGHRA and CDR2 YSYEKL. CDR3 nucleotides: TGCGCCAGCAGCCAAGATCCAGGGGACGGCAATGAGCAGTTCTTC. Its translation: CASSQDPGDGNEQFF.

This clone was counted between two and nine times. Other DNA sequences in the sample encode the same CDR3. The genes are TRBV9 and TRBJ2-7; TRBD1 matches 7 bases. The CDR3 runs 14 residues. The junction had 4 bases not matched to a gene; V was cut back by 0 bases and J by 4 bases. Germline CDR1 is SGDLS and CDR2 is YYNGEE. CDR3 bases: TGTGCCAGCAGCGTAGGTACAGGGGTATACGAGCAGTACTTC. This gives the protein CASSVGTGVYEQYF.

The rearrangement uses TRBV30 and TRBJ1-1; TRBD1 might be the D (5 bases). This CDR3 is 15 amino acids long. The V gene's germline CDR1 is GTSNPN and CDR2 SVGIG (reference sequence). Trimming removed 1 base at V and 4 bases at J, with 16 bases between. The CDR3 here is CAWSESLAGITEAFF. The CDR3 DNA sequence: TGTGCCTGGAGTGAGTCTCTGGCAGGGATCACTGAAGCTTTCTTT.

This chain links TRBV7-9 with TRBJ2-1; 11 bases agree with TRBD2. Germline lookup yields CDR1 SEHNR and CDR2 FQNEAQ (reference sequence). CDR3 length equals 16 residues. With 5 bases clipped from V and 3 bases from J, the junction kept 6 bases outside the gene matches. The CDR3 nucleotides are TGTGCCAGCAGCCGAGGGACTAGCGGAGTCTACAATGAGCAGTTCTTC. This sequence encodes CASSRGTSGVYNEQFF.

The chain combines TRBV27 with TRBJ2-3, with unresolved D. This CDR3 is built from 11 residues. V was clipped by 9 bases and J by 3 bases, with 7 bases between them. Germline loops: CDR1 MNHEY, CDR2 SMNVEV (reference sequence). Here the CDR3 reads CARHPTDTQYF. In DNA form, the CDR3 reads TGTGCCAGACACCCGACAGATACGCAGTATTTT.

This chain uses TRBV27 with TRBJ2-3; D unclear. From germline, CDR1 is MNHEY and CDR2 SMNVEV (reference sequence). The CDR3 has 16 residues. The ends were cut back, 5 bases at V and 2 bases at J, with 17 bases in the middle. CDR3 protein: CASSQQRASSTDTQYF. The CDR3 coding sequence is TGTGCCAGCAGTCAGCAGCGTGCCAGCTCCACAGATACGCAGTATTTT.

The chain recombines TRBV7-3 with TRBJ1-1; D is uncertain. Looked up from germline, CDR1 is SGHTA and CDR2 is FQGTGA. The CDR3 runs 15 residues. V was pared by 0 bases and J by 0 bases, with 8 bases between. The CDR3 sequence is CASSLTANMNTEAFF. In nucleotides, the CDR3 is TGTGCCAGCAGCTTAACAGCAAATATGAACACTGAAGCTTTCTTT. Supplemented by reference TRBV7-3 and TRBJ1-1, the full variable domain reads GAGVSQTPSNKVTEKGKYVELRCDPISGHTALYWYRQSLGQGPEFLIYFQGTGAADDSGLPNDRFFAVRPEGSVSTLKIQRTERGDSAVYLCASSLTANMNTEAFFGQGTRLTVV.

CDR3: CASSLLGSEQYF. The CDR3 DNA is TGTGCCAGCAGCTTACTGGGATCCGAGCAGTACTTC. The J gene is TRBJ2-7, the V gene TRBV7-2; D is unclear. Germline CDR1 is SGHTA and CDR2 is FQGNSA. There are 12 residues in the CDR3. Trimming removed 2 bases from V and 6 bases from J, with 8 bases in between. The variable domain in full, with the rest retrieved from reference TRBV7-2 and TRBJ2-7, is GAGVSQSPSNKVTEKGKDVELRCDPISGHTALYWYRQSLGQGLEFLIYFQGNSAPDKSGLPSDRFSAERTGGSVSTLTIQRTQQEDSAVYLCASSLLGSEQYFGPGTRLTVT.

The chain uses TRBV2 and TRBJ1-5; the D is unclear. This CDR3 region has 13 residues. V lost 2 bases and J 3 bases, leaving 5 bases between the germline ends. Germline V gene lookup returns CDR1 SNHLY and CDR2 FYNNEI. CDR3 nucleotide sequence: TGTGCCAGCAGTGAATGGCACAATCAGCCCCAGCATTTT. Protein product: CASSEWHNQPQHF. Drawing the rest from reference TRBV2 and TRBJ1-5, the complete variable domain is EPEVTQTPSHQVTQMGQEVILRCVPISNHLYFYWYRQILGQKVEFLVSFYNNEISEKSEIFDDQFSVERPDGSNFTLKIRSTKLEDSAMYFCASSEWHNQPQHFGDGTRLSIL.

The chain joins TRBV19 to TRBJ2-2, with 11 positions matching TRBD1. Germline trimming cut 4 bases from V and 12 bases from J; bases unmatched to any gene: 4. Looked up from germline, CDR1 is LNHDA and CDR2 is SQIVND (reference sequence). CDR3 size: 13 residues. CDR3 amino acids: CASSRTGGGQLFF. CDR3 bases: TGTGCCAGTAGTAGGACAGGGGGCGGTCAGCTGTTTTTT.

Only a few counts were recorded for this clone. The rearrangement uses TRBV5-1 and TRBJ1-2, with 9 nucleotides matching TRBD1. The CDR3 extends over 12 amino acids. The germline gives CDR1 SGHRS, CDR2 YFSETQ. The V gene end was trimmed by 7 bases and the J gene end by 10 bases; junction bases not matched to a gene: 8. CDR3 protein: CASDTGGADYTF. The CDR3 coding sequence is TGCGCCAGCGATACAGGGGGCGCAGACTACACCTTC. The full variable domain, its missing parts supplied by reference TRBV5-1 and TRBJ1-2, is KAGVTQTPRYLIKTRGQQVTLSCSPISGHRSVSWYQQTPGQGLQFLFEYFSETQRNKGNFPGRFSGRQFSNSRSEMNVSTLELGDSALYLCASDTGGADYTFGSGTRLTVV.

As to this clone: Distinct nucleotide sequences in the sample also encode this CDR3. The chain uses TRBV18 and TRBJ2-1, with D uncertain. CDR1 and CDR2 (germline): KGHSH, LQKENI. The V end was cut by 3 bases, the J end by 0 bases, with 6 bases between. CDR3 size: 14 residues. The DNA of the CDR3 is TGTGCCAGCTCACCCAAACACTCCTACAATGAGCAGTTCTTC. Amino acids: CASSPKHSYNEQFF.

Of note for this clone: Other DNA variants within this sample encode the same CDR3. The chain recombines TRBV6-4 with TRBJ2-1; 11 nucleotides line up with TRBD2. Trimming cost V 0 bases and J 8 bases; bases outside gene matches: 3. Germline assignment: CDR1 MRHNA and CDR2 SNTAGT. This CDR3 is built from 15 residues. The CDR3 reads CASSDSSGRADEQFF. CDR3 coding DNA: TGTGCCAGCAGTGACTCTAGCGGGAGGGCCGATGAGCAGTTCTTC.

This clone was picked up a small number of times. The gene calls are TRBV6-4 and TRBJ2-1; TRBD2 aligns across 11 bases. In germline, CDR1 is MRHNA, CDR2 SNTAGT. V lost 0 bases, J lost 7 bases, and 5 bases stayed unmatched. The CDR3 runs to 16 residues. The CDR3 region has the DNA TGTGCCAGCAGTGACTCAGGACTAGCGGGCGGGAATGAGCAGTTCTTC. It translates to CASSDSGLAGGNEQFF.

The rearrangement uses TRBV5-1 and TRBJ1-1; D gene uncertain. Germline values: CDR1 SGHRS, CDR2 YFSETQ. CDR3 length: 15 residues. The ends were cut back, 1 base at V and 0 bases at J, with 10 bases in the middle. The CDR3, as DNA: TGCGCCAGCAGCTTGACGGGTCCGGTGAACACTGAAGCTTTCTTT. Its protein product is CASSLTGPVNTEAFF.

The V gene is TRBV5-1, the J gene TRBJ2-1; the match to TRBD2 covers 13 bases. V shed 2 bases and J 7 bases; nucleotides not matched to a gene: 12. The CDR3 spans 18 residues. Germline V gives CDR1 SGHRS, CDR2 YFSETQ. CDR3 region: CASSLTPGLAGRLNEQFF. The CDR3 DNA follows: TGCGCCAGCAGCTTAACACCGGGACTAGCGGGACGGCTTAATGAGCAGTTCTTC.

This clone showed up just once. The gene calls are TRBV2 and TRBJ1-1; D gene ambiguous. V dropped 6 bases and J dropped 1 base, with 9 bases sitting between them. The CDR3 sequence is 13 residues long. Germline lookup yields CDR1 SNHLY and CDR2 FYNNEI. The CDR3 loop reads CASRQRKNTEAFF. The CDR3 DNA sequence: TGTGCCAGCAGACAAAGGAAGAACACTGAAGCTTTCTTT.